The entry that follows covers one T cell receptor beta chain sequence. What it recognizes is unknown. The data were taken from a study of PD-1 blockade in classical Hodgkin lymphoma. Regarding time point: cycle 4 day 1 (C4D1), after more than 5 weeks of nivolumab. Relapses following autologous stem cell transplantation were seen in all patients, with brentuximab vedotin exposure varying. Classification of best responses gave complete response, partial response or progressive disease. Profiled with immunoSEQ multiplex PCR; TCRdb holds only in-frame clones, not every one. The sample lists tens of thousands of clones, around 80% occurring once. Study-wide results and limits: Complete responders had baseline diversity similar to newly diagnosed patients. Possible causes of repertoire differences, disease activity or prior therapy, remain undefined. Reported baseline diversity: healthy donors highest, relapsed/refractory patients lowest.

The receptor's source is a human donor with classical Hodgkin lymphoma. The material was peripheral blood mononuclear cells (PBMCs), obtained before the fourth cycle of nivolumab.

The CDR3 here is CASRLRASNEQFF. The CDR3 DNA follows: TGTGCCAGCCGCCTCCGGGCGTCCAATGAGCAGTTCTTC. The rearrangement links TRBV5-8 to TRBJ2-1; D is ambiguous. V was clipped by 7 bases and J by 6 bases, with 14 bases between them. CDR1 SGHTS and CDR2 YDEGEE come from the germline V gene. There are 13 residues in the CDR3.